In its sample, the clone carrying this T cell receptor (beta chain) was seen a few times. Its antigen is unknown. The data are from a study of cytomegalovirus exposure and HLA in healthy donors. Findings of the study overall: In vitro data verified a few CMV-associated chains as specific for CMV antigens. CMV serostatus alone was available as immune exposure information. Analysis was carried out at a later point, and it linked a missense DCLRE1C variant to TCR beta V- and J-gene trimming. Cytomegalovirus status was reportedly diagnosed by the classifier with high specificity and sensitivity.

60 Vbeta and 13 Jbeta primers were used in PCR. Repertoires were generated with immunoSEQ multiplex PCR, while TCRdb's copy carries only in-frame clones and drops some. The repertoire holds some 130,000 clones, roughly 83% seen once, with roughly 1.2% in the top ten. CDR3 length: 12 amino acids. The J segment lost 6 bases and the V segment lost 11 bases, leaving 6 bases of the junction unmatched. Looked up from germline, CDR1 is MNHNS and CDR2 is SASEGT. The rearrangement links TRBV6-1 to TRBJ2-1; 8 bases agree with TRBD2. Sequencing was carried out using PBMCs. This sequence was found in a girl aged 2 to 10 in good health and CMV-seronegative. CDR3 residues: CASTGTSNEQFF. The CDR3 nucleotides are TGTGCCTCCACCGGGACTAGCAATGAGCAGTTCTTC.